This TCR beta chain was sequenced for a study of T-cell reconstitution after alpha-beta-depleted transplantation in children. A library of TCRbeta sequences, prepared with unique molecular identifiers, was generated. MiXCR, applied by TCRdb to the PCR reads, yields one record per CDR3 protein. The repertoire has roughly 300,000 distinct CDR3 sequences, 9.5% to 10% of them found once; the top ten carry roughly 9.1%. Sequenced here: PBMCs from the stem cell graft donor, sampled from the stem cell graft. This receptor was taken from a human donor who donated a stem cell graft to a child with SCID.

The CDR3 DNA reads as TGTGCCAGCAGCGCCTGGCAAAGTGGCTTGACTTTCTTT. Translated: CASSAWQSGLTFF. The J gene is TRBJ1-1, the V gene TRBV9; no clear D gene. The CDR3 has 13 residues. Germline CDR1 reads SGDLS; CDR2 reads YYNGEE. Trimming removed 3 bases at V and 12 bases at J, with 18 bases between.